Below, 25 T cell receptor beta chains from the same sample are listed, as sequenced in a study of memory CD4+ T cells and cytomegalovirus serostatus. Sequencing used immunoSEQ multiplex PCR; TCRdb keeps in-frame clones, though not all of them. The sample contains some 65,000 clones, 80% of which appear only once. The sort gate was single viable CD3+CD4+CD8-CD45RO+ cells for memory CD4+ T cells. Sequencing was performed on memory CD4+ T cells from blood. All receptors come from an adult in good health and CMV-seronegative. Some clones in this sample may be carry-over from other donors' samples.

The chain has TRBV28 and TRBJ1-5, with a weak D call TRBD1 (6 bases). Trimming pared 6 bases from V and 7 bases from J, leaving 13 bases between. Germline lookup yields CDR1 MDHEN and CDR2 SYDVKM. This CDR3 contains 13 residues. The CDR3 DNA is TGTGCCAGCAGGGCAGGGGTGGAGCAGCCCCAGCATTTT. Translation gives CASRAGVEQPQHF.

The chain couples TRBV2 to TRBJ1-4; D is possibly TRBD1 (5 bases). Trimming took off 6 bases at V and 7 bases at J, with 12 bases between the two ends. The CDR3 sequence is 13 residues long. Germline CDR1 and CDR2: SNHLY and FYNNEI. DNA of the CDR3: TGTGCCAGCAGGGGACTTTCCGGTGAAAAACTGTTTTTT. Protein sequence: CASRGLSGEKLFF.

The CDR3 bases are TGTGCCAGCAGCTTAGCCCCAATGGGTGGCCCCCCAGATACGCAGTATTTT. Protein: CASSLAPMGGPPDTQYF. The chain combines TRBV7-2 with TRBJ2-3; D is unresolved. V was cut by 0 bases and J by 4 bases, with 17 bases left in between. Germline V CDR1 and CDR2: SGHTA, FQGNSA. The CDR3 totals 17 residues.

This clone was found a few times. The J gene is TRBJ1-1, the V gene TRBV7-2; no firm D call. Looked up from germline, CDR1 is SGHTA and CDR2 is FQGNSA. V lost 5 bases and J lost 1, with 11 bases in between. CDR3 size: 14 residues. The CDR3 loop is CASSPGMWNTEAFF. The CDR3 DNA reads as TGTGCCAGCAGCCCCGGAATGTGGAACACTGAAGCTTTCTTT.

In DNA, the CDR3 is TGTGCCAGCAGGGAGGGGGGGGCTGGGGCCAACGTCCTGACTTTC. Protein product: CASREGGAGANVLTF. The chain is built from TRBV28 and TRBJ2-6, with D possibly being TRBD2 (7 bases). Trimming stripped 6 bases from V and 2 bases from J, with 11 bases between. CDR1 and CDR2 from the germline V gene are MDHEN and SYDVKM. This CDR3 is built from 15 residues.

This clone was observed a handful of times. This rearrangement joins TRBV10-1 to TRBJ1-1; a possible D gene is TRBD1 (5 bases). Trimming stripped 6 bases from V and 3 bases from J, with 14 bases between. The CDR3 covers 14 residues. Germline CDR1 is WNHNN and CDR2 is SYGVQD (reference sequence). CDR3 bases: TGCGCCAGCAGACCAAACCGGGACTACACTGAAGCTTTCTTT. Translating it yields CASRPNRDYTEAFF.

The chain has TRBV19 and TRBJ2-3, with 8 bases matching TRBD2. CDR1 and CDR2 from the germline V gene are LNHDA and SQIVND (reference sequence). V lost 4 bases and J lost 5; bases outside the gene matches: 5. The CDR3 loop spans 14 amino acids. The CDR3 DNA follows: TGTGCCAGTAGTAAGCGGGAGACGGGAGATACGCAGTATTTT. This codes for CASSKRETGDTQYF.

This clone was seen a handful of times. This chain links TRBV7-8 with TRBJ1-2, with D possibly being TRBD1 (6 bases). The V end lost 5 bases, the J end lost 8 bases, and 21 bases lay between the germline ends. From germline, CDR1 is SGHVS and CDR2 FQNEAQ. CDR3 size: 15 residues. CDR3 region: CASSKDRIAYLGYTF. In nucleotides, the CDR3 is TGTGCCAGCAGCAAGGACAGAATCGCTTATTTGGGCTACACCTTC.

The V and J genes are TRBV7-9 and TRBJ1-3; D gene unclear. Germline-derived CDR1 and CDR2 are SEHNR and FQNEAQ (reference sequence). This CDR3 is built from 13 residues. Trimming cost V 0 bases and J 4 bases, with 4 bases left between them. The CDR3 coding sequence is TGTGCCAGCAGCTTAGCAGTAGGAAACACCATATATTTT. Translation: CASSLAVGNTIYF. Combining the CDR3 with reference TRBV7-9 and TRBJ1-3 gives the whole variable domain DTGVSQNPRHKITKRGQNVTFRCDPISEHNRLYWYRQTLGQGPEFLTYFQNEAQLEKSRLLSDRFSAERPKGSFSTLEIQRTEQGDSAMYLCASSLAVGNTIYFGEGSWLTVV.

The chain combines TRBV5-6 with TRBJ1-1; D unclear. CDR1 is SGHDT, CDR2 YYEEEE, per germline. Trimming stripped 2 bases from V and 0 bases from J, with 8 bases between. The CDR3 consists of 14 residues. The CDR3 sequence: CASSFGLMNTEAFF. As DNA, the CDR3 is TGTGCCAGCAGCTTTGGGTTGATGAACACTGAAGCTTTCTTT.

The rearrangement joins TRBV19 to TRBJ2-5, with D unresolved. CDR1 LNHDA and CDR2 SQIVND come from the germline V gene (reference sequence). This CDR3 is built from 14 residues. V gave up 1 base and J gave up 2 bases, with 8 bases separating them. Here the CDR3 reads CASSIVNRQETQYF. For the CDR3, the DNA is TGTGCCAGTAGTATAGTTAACAGACAAGAGACCCAGTACTTC.

The chain employs TRBV9 and TRBJ2-3; 8 nucleotides match TRBD2. The length of the CDR3 is 18 residues. CDR1 is SGDLS and CDR2 is YYNGEE in the germline V gene. V trimming: 4 bases; J trimming: 5 bases; junction bases outside the gene matches: 18. The CDR3 region is CASSRGFSGLAVGDTQYF. DNA for the CDR3: TGTGCCAGCAGCAGGGGTTTTTCAGGACTAGCCGTTGGAGATACGCAGTATTTT. Drawing the rest from reference TRBV9 and TRBJ2-3, the complete variable domain is DSGVTQTPKHLITATGQRVTLRCSPRSGDLSVYWYQQSLDQGLQFLIQYYNGEERAKGNILERFSAQQFPDLHSELNLSSLELGDSALYFCASSRGFSGLAVGDTQYFGPGTRLTVL.

A few counts support this clone. The sample contains more than one DNA sequence encoding this CDR3. CDR3 sequence: CASSRGTEAFF. CDR3 nucleotide sequence: TGTGCCAGCAGTCGGGGGACTGAAGCTTTCTTT. The V and J genes are TRBV28 and TRBJ1-1, with D perhaps TRBD1 (5 bases). CDR3 size: 11 residues. V was cut by 5 bases and J by 5 bases, with 6 bases left in between. Germline CDR1 MDHEN, CDR2 SYDVKM.

This sequence joins TRBV11-2 and TRBJ2-7; no definite D call. This CDR3 region has 14 residues. Germline V lookup: CDR1 SGHAT, CDR2 FQNNGV. Trimming cost V 1 base and J 2 bases, with 9 bases left between them. The CDR3 nucleotides read TGTGCCAGCAGCTTAGCGGACGGACCCTACGAGCAGTACTTC. The encoded protein is CASSLADGPYEQYF. Variable domain in full (rest from reference TRBV11-2 and TRBJ2-7): EAGVAQSPRYKIIEKRQSVAFWCNPISGHATLYWYQQILGQGPKLLIQFQNNGVVDDSQLPKDRFSAERLKGVDSTLKIQPAKLEDSAVYLCASSLADGPYEQYFGPGTRLTVT.

The gene calls are TRBV6-5 and TRBJ2-7; 9 bases align to TRBD1. The germline V gene has CDR1 MNHEY and CDR2 SVGAGI. The CDR3 totals 15 residues. V shed 0 bases, J shed 0 bases, and the junction held 0 bases outside the gene matches. The CDR3 protein is CASSYSGQGSYEQYF. The CDR3 DNA is TGTGCCAGCAGTTACTCGGGACAGGGCTCCTACGAGCAGTACTTC.

The CDR3 DNA is TGTGCCAGCAGTCAGACAGGGGGTCGGGAAAAACTGTTTTTT. This sequence encodes CASSQTGGREKLFF. V gene TRBV28 combines with J gene TRBJ1-4, with 9 bases identical to TRBD1. Germline-derived CDR1 and CDR2 are MDHEN and SYDVKM. V lost 5 bases and J lost 8; bases outside the gene matches: 6. This CDR3 is built from 14 residues.

The chain uses TRBV23-1 and TRBJ1-2; unclear D gene. TRBV23-1 is an open reading frame, and its role is uncertain. The CDR3 sequence is 15 residues long. Trimming removed 3 bases from V and 8 bases from J, with 19 bases in between. The CDR3 sequence is CASSHPGPRTRGYTF. The CDR3 DNA is TGCGCCAGCAGTCATCCCGGGCCTCGAACGCGGGGCTACACCTTC.

J is TRBJ2-5 and V is TRBV5-1; 10 bases fit TRBD2. The germline gives CDR1 SGHRS, CDR2 YFSETQ. This CDR3 has 18 amino acids. Trimming cost V 0 bases and J 3 bases; bases outside gene matches: 11. CDR3 sequence (DNA): TGCGCCAGCAGCTTGGCCGGAGTAGCGGGGGGCCAAAAAGAGACCCAGTACTTC. It specifies CASSLAGVAGGQKETQYF.

This clone was recorded a few times. The chain couples TRBV7-3 to TRBJ2-5; D may be TRBD2 (5 bases). There are 13 residues in the CDR3. Germline values: CDR1 SGHTA, CDR2 FQGTGA. The V and J ends lost 5 bases and 0 bases respectively, with 7 bases between them. CDR3 bases: TGTGCCAGCAGCCGGGAATACCAAGAGACCCAGTACTTC. Residues: CASSREYQETQYF.

J is TRBJ2-7 and V is TRBV5-1, with 9 bases fitting TRBD1. After removal of 0 bases from V and 0 bases from J, the junction contained 7 bases not matched to a gene. The CDR3 covers 17 residues. CDR1 and CDR2 from the germline V gene are SGHRS and YFSETQ. The CDR3 here is CASSLAPQGAVSYEQYF. The DNA for the CDR3 is TGCGCCAGCAGCTTGGCGCCACAGGGGGCCGTCTCCTACGAGCAGTACTTC.

The gene calls are TRBV25-1 and TRBJ2-3; a possible D gene is TRBD2 (6 bases). The CDR3 extends over 15 amino acids. The V end was cut by 1 base, the J end by 0 bases, with 8 bases between. In germline, CDR1 is MGHDK, CDR2 SYGVNS. The CDR3 DNA is TGTGCCAGCAGTGAATCCGGGGGAAGCACAGATACGCAGTATTTT. Amino acid sequence: CASSESGGSTDTQYF.

A few counts support this clone. The chain recombines TRBV7-2 with TRBJ2-7; 10 bases are a match to TRBD2. The CDR3 contains 17 residues. With 3 bases clipped from V and 3 bases from J, the junction kept 11 bases outside the gene matches. CDR1 is SGHTA, CDR2 FQGNSA, per germline. CDR3 sequence: CASSFQAGGPLGYEQYF. The CDR3, as DNA: TGTGCCAGCAGCTTCCAAGCGGGAGGGCCTTTAGGCTACGAGCAGTACTTC.

The rearrangement joins TRBV7-2 to TRBJ2-5, with D unresolved. The ends were cut back, 5 bases at V and 2 bases at J, with 12 bases in the middle. The V gene's germline CDR1 is SGHTA and CDR2 FQGNSA. CDR3 size: 14 residues. The CDR3 reads CASSPSGLQETQYF. Here the CDR3 DNA reads TGTGCCAGCAGCCCATCGGGCTTACAAGAGACCCAGTACTTC. The whole variable domain, filled in from reference TRBV7-2 and TRBJ2-5, reads GAGVSQSPSNKVTEKGKDVELRCDPISGHTALYWYRQSLGQGLEFLIYFQGNSAPDKSGLPSDRFSAERTGGSVSTLTIQRTQQEDSAVYLCASSPSGLQETQYFGPGTRLLVL.

This chain uses TRBV6-1 with TRBJ2-1; D is unclear. Trimming removed 5 bases at V and 7 bases at J, with 12 bases between. Germline V gene sequence: CDR1 MNHNS, CDR2 SASEGT. The CDR3 spans 13 residues. The CDR3 loop is CASSPFLGNEQFF. The CDR3 DNA follows: TGTGCCAGCAGTCCTTTTTTGGGTAATGAGCAGTTCTTC.

The CDR3 region is CAWSPGFGMNTEAFF. The CDR3 DNA is TGTGCCTGGAGTCCTGGTTTCGGCATGAACACTGAAGCTTTCTTT. V usage is TRBV30 and J usage is TRBJ1-1; D is unresolved. CDR1 is GTSNPN, CDR2 SVGIG, per germline (reference sequence). The CDR3 is 15 amino acids. V shed 2 bases and J shed 0 bases, with 13 bases lying between them.